Listed below are T cell receptor beta chains from one sample, sequenced in a study of cytomegalovirus exposure and HLA in healthy donors. Some clones are missing from TCRdb's copy, which holds only in-frame ones; the method was immunoSEQ multiplex PCR. The sample carries more than 85,000 clones, about 88% recorded once. The specimen sequenced was PBMCs. These receptor sequences come from a woman in her late teens or twenties in good health and CMV-seropositive. Both conserved end residues are part of each CDR3. D genes are given only for firm matches. Part of the rows lack a size; the others show once, few, many or a class for expanded clones.

abundance: NA
j_gene: TRBJ2-3
d_gene: NA
v_gene: TRBV30
len: 13
CDR3nt: TGTGCCTGGAGTGTTCAGAGCGCAGATACGCAGTATTTT
CDR3aa: CAWSVQSADTQYF

abundance: NA
j_gene: TRBJ1-1
d_gene: NA
v_gene: TRBV7-3
len: 13
CDR3nt: TGTGCCAGCAGCTTCGGAGGAAACACTGAAGCTTTCTTT
CDR3aa: CASSFGGNTEAFF

abundance: NA
j_gene: TRBJ1-1
d_gene: NA
v_gene: TRBV25-1
len: 14
CDR3nt: TGTGCCAGTTCCCAGGGTCCCCTGAACACTGAAGCTTTCTTT
CDR3aa: CASSQGPLNTEAFF

abundance: NA
j_gene: TRBJ2-1
d_gene: TRBD2
v_gene: TRBV6-5
len: 15
CDR3nt: TGTGCCAGCAGGTACTCCCTGACTAGCAGGAATGAGCAGTTCTTC
CDR3aa: CASRYSLTSRNEQFF

abundance: NA
j_gene: TRBJ2-7
d_gene: TRBD2
v_gene: TRBV15
len: 15
CDR3nt: TGTGCCACCAGCAGAGATCTAGCGGGGGCGGGCGAGCAGTACTTC
CDR3aa: CATSRDLAGAGEQYF

abundance: NA
j_gene: TRBJ2-7
d_gene: TRBD2
v_gene: TRBV7-9
len: 14
CDR3nt: TGTGCCAGCAGCCCCCGGGGGGGTTCCTACGAGCAGTACTTC
CDR3aa: CASSPRGGSYEQYF

abundance: NA
j_gene: TRBJ2-1
d_gene: NA
v_gene: TRBV6-1
len: 13
CDR3nt: TGTGCCAGCAACACCGGGACAATCAATGAGCAGTTCTTC
CDR3aa: CASNTGTINEQFF

abundance: once
j_gene: TRBJ2-7
d_gene: TRBD1
v_gene: TRBV9
len: 16
CDR3nt: TGTGCCAGCAGCGTAACCGGGACAGATGTTCTTTACGAGCAGTACTTC
CDR3aa: CASSVTGTDVLYEQYF

abundance: many
j_gene: TRBJ1-4
d_gene: TRBD1
v_gene: TRBV5-1
len: 15
CDR3nt: TGCGCCAGCAGCTTGACGGAGACAGGGGATGAAAAACTGTTTTTT
CDR3aa: CASSLTETGDEKLFF

abundance: NA
j_gene: TRBJ2-2
d_gene: NA
v_gene: TRBV7-3
len: 14
CDR3nt: TGTGCCAGCAGCTCCTACAGGGACACCGGGGAGCTGTTTTTT
CDR3aa: CASSSYRDTGELFF

abundance: NA
j_gene: TRBJ1-2
d_gene: NA
v_gene: TRBV7-2
len: 15
CDR3nt: TGTGCCAGCAGTCGGGGGAGCTTCGGGCTATATGGCTACACCTTC
CDR3aa: CASSRGSFGLYGYTF

abundance: NA
j_gene: TRBJ1-3
d_gene: TRBD1
v_gene: TRBV5-6
len: 16
CDR3nt: TGTGCCAGCAGCTTCCGGGACAGGGGAACTGGAAACACCATATATTTT
CDR3aa: CASSFRDRGTGNTIYF

abundance: NA
j_gene: TRBJ2-5
d_gene: TRBD2
v_gene: TRBV4-1
len: 17
CDR3nt: TGCGCCAGCAGCCAAGATGAGACTAGCGGGGGCCAAGAGACCCAGTACTTC
CDR3aa: CASSQDETSGGQETQYF

abundance: few
j_gene: TRBJ1-3
d_gene: NA
v_gene: TRBV6-5
len: 14
CDR3nt: TGTGCCAGCAGCCCACCGGGGGATGGAAACACCATATATTTT
CDR3aa: CASSPPGDGNTIYF

abundance: NA
j_gene: TRBJ2-7
d_gene: TRBD2
v_gene: TRBV11-3
len: 14
CDR3nt: TGTGCCAGCAGCCTAGCGGGAGGGCCCCACGAGCAGTACTTC
CDR3aa: CASSLAGGPHEQYF

abundance: NA
j_gene: TRBJ2-1
d_gene: TRBD2
v_gene: TRBV5-1
len: 18
CDR3nt: TGCGCCAGCAGCTTGGAACCTAGCGGAAGTAGCTCCTACAATGAGCAGTTCTTC
CDR3aa: CASSLEPSGSSSYNEQFF

abundance: NA
j_gene: TRBJ1-6
d_gene: NA
v_gene: TRBV6-1
len: 15
CDR3nt: TGTGCCAGCAGTGAAGCAGACACCCGAAGGTCACCCCTCCACTTT
CDR3aa: CASSEADTRRSPLHF

abundance: NA
j_gene: TRBJ1-5
d_gene: NA
v_gene: TRBV6-1
len: 15
CDR3nt: TGTGCCAGCAGTTCCCCGGGGGATAGCAATCAGCCCCAGCATTTT
CDR3aa: CASSSPGDSNQPQHF

abundance: NA
j_gene: TRBJ2-1
d_gene: NA
v_gene: TRBV4-1
len: 14
CDR3nt: TGCGCCAGCAGCCAAGGGGAGGGGGAACGACCGTCCTTCTTC
CDR3aa: CASSQGEGERPSFF

abundance: NA
j_gene: TRBJ1-5
d_gene: TRBD1
v_gene: TRBV19
len: 20
CDR3nt: TGTGCCAGTAGTATGGGTTATGGGACAGGGGATCTGTCAGGCAATCAGCCCCAGCATTTT
CDR3aa: CASSMGYGTGDLSGNQPQHF

abundance: NA
j_gene: TRBJ1-1
d_gene: NA
v_gene: TRBV4-1
len: 15
CDR3nt: TGCGCCAGCAGCCAAGAGGCGACAGTGGACACTGAAGCTTTCTTT
CDR3aa: CASSQEATVDTEAFF

abundance: NA
j_gene: TRBJ1-2
d_gene: NA
v_gene: TRBV6-5
len: 15
CDR3nt: TGTGCCAGCAGTTACGGTATAGAGGCTAACTATGGCTACACCTTC
CDR3aa: CASSYGIEANYGYTF

abundance: NA
j_gene: TRBJ1-1
d_gene: NA
v_gene: TRBV9
len: 14
CDR3nt: TGTGCCAGCAGCGTAACAGGGACCAACACTGAAGCTTTCTTT
CDR3aa: CASSVTGTNTEAFF

abundance: NA
j_gene: TRBJ2-1
d_gene: NA
v_gene: TRBV6-1
len: 14
CDR3nt: TGTGCCAGCGCCCCGGTGGGCCAATACAATGAGCAGTTCTTC
CDR3aa: CASAPVGQYNEQFF

abundance: once
j_gene: TRBJ2-1
d_gene: NA
v_gene: TRBV29-1
len: 14
CDR3nt: TGCAGCGTTGAAGGACAGAGCTCCTACAATGAGCAGTTCTTC
CDR3aa: CSVEGQSSYNEQFF

abundance: NA
j_gene: TRBJ2-1
d_gene: TRBD2
v_gene: TRBV5-1
len: 15
CDR3nt: TGCGCCAGCAGCTTGGCTAGCGGGACTTACAATGAGCAGTTCTTC
CDR3aa: CASSLASGTYNEQFF

abundance: NA
j_gene: TRBJ2-3
d_gene: TRBD1
v_gene: TRBV4-1
len: 14
CDR3nt: TGCGCCAGCAGCCCGGGACAGGGAACAGATACGCAGTATTTT
CDR3aa: CASSPGQGTDTQYF

abundance: NA
j_gene: TRBJ2-1
d_gene: NA
v_gene: TRBV30
len: 11
CDR3nt: TGTGCCTGGAGGGAGGGTCGTGAGCAGTTCTTC
CDR3aa: CAWREGREQFF

abundance: once
j_gene: TRBJ1-5
d_gene: NA
v_gene: TRBV19
len: 12
CDR3nt: TGTGCCAGTAGTACGGAGTATCAGCCCCAGCATTTT
CDR3aa: CASSTEYQPQHF

abundance: NA
j_gene: TRBJ2-7
d_gene: NA
v_gene: TRBV18
len: 17
CDR3nt: TGTGCCAGCTCACCCCAGGCCCCTAAAGTGTTTGGGTACGAGCAGTACTTC
CDR3aa: CASSPQAPKVFGYEQYF

abundance: NA
j_gene: TRBJ1-2
d_gene: NA
v_gene: TRBV2
len: 14
CDR3nt: TGTGCCAGCAGTCGGAACAGGGAGGGCTATGGCTACACCTTC
CDR3aa: CASSRNREGYGYTF

abundance: NA
j_gene: TRBJ2-1
d_gene: TRBD2
v_gene: TRBV7-3
len: 15
CDR3nt: TGTGCCAGCAGCCCTGGGACTAGCGGGCTCGATGAGCAGTTCTTC
CDR3aa: CASSPGTSGLDEQFF

abundance: NA
j_gene: TRBJ1-2
d_gene: NA
v_gene: TRBV5-4
len: 15
CDR3nt: TGTGCCAGCAGCTTGACAGGGAGAGGGGTGAGCGGCTACACCTTC
CDR3aa: CASSLTGRGVSGYTF

abundance: NA
j_gene: TRBJ1-3
d_gene: TRBD1
v_gene: TRBV6-5
len: 15
CDR3nt: TGTGCCAGCAGTTACTCGGGACAGGGGGCAAACACCATATATTTT
CDR3aa: CASSYSGQGANTIYF

abundance: NA
j_gene: TRBJ2-2
d_gene: NA
v_gene: TRBV5-6
len: 15
CDR3nt: TGTGCCAGCAGCTTCGGTAGCGTTAACACCGGGGAGCTGTTTTTT
CDR3aa: CASSFGSVNTGELFF

abundance: NA
j_gene: TRBJ2-3
d_gene: NA
v_gene: TRBV21-1
len: 12
CDR3nt: TGTGCCAGCAGCAACAGGGCAGATACGCAGTATTTT
CDR3aa: CASSNRADTQYF

abundance: NA
j_gene: TRBJ2-2
d_gene: NA
v_gene: TRBV30
len: 13
CDR3nt: TGTGCCTGGAGGGCAGGGAACACCGGGGAGCTGTTTTTT
CDR3aa: CAWRAGNTGELFF

abundance: NA
j_gene: TRBJ1-2
d_gene: NA
v_gene: TRBV15
len: 14
CDR3nt: TGTGCCACCAGCTCAGGGAGGGCGCACTATGGCTACACCTTC
CDR3aa: CATSSGRAHYGYTF

abundance: NA
j_gene: TRBJ2-1
d_gene: TRBD2
v_gene: TRBV5-4
len: 16
CDR3nt: TGTGCCAGCAGCCTCGGACTAGCGGGGGGCTCGTGGGTGCAGTTCTTC
CDR3aa: CASSLGLAGGSWVQFF

abundance: NA
j_gene: TRBJ2-2
d_gene: NA
v_gene: TRBV7-9
len: 17
CDR3nt: TGTGCCAGCAGCTTCTCAGGGGCGTGGGGTAACACCGGGGAGCTGTTTTTT
CDR3aa: CASSFSGAWGNTGELFF

abundance: NA
j_gene: TRBJ2-4
d_gene: NA
v_gene: TRBV6-1
len: 13
CDR3nt: TGTGCCAGCAGTGTCGAACCCCAGGGTCTCGCGTACTTC
CDR3aa: CASSVEPQGLAYF

abundance: NA
j_gene: TRBJ1-4
d_gene: NA
v_gene: TRBV2
len: 13
CDR3nt: TGTGCCAGCATAAAGGGGGTTCGGGAAAAACTGTTTTTT
CDR3aa: CASIKGVREKLFF

abundance: NA
j_gene: TRBJ2-7
d_gene: NA
v_gene: TRBV4-2
len: 14
CDR3nt: TGTGCCAGCAGCCAAGAACAGCTATCCTACGAGCAGTACTTC
CDR3aa: CASSQEQLSYEQYF

abundance: NA
j_gene: TRBJ2-7
d_gene: TRBD2
v_gene: TRBV19
len: 15
CDR3nt: TGTGCCAGTAGTATTCGGGGACTAGCGGACTACGAGCAGTACTTC
CDR3aa: CASSIRGLADYEQYF

abundance: once
j_gene: TRBJ2-3
d_gene: NA
v_gene: TRBV12-5
len: 13
CDR3nt: TGTGCTAGTGGTCCCGACAGGTCAGATACGCAGTATTTT
CDR3aa: CASGPDRSDTQYF

abundance: NA
j_gene: TRBJ2-7
d_gene: TRBD1
v_gene: TRBV4-1
len: 14
CDR3nt: TGCGCCAGCAGCTTCGGGACAGGGGAATACGAGCAGTACTTC
CDR3aa: CASSFGTGEYEQYF

abundance: NA
j_gene: TRBJ1-5
d_gene: TRBD1
v_gene: TRBV27
len: 14
CDR3nt: TGTGCCAGCAGTTTAACAGGGGGCTATCAGCCCCAGCATTTT
CDR3aa: CASSLTGGYQPQHF

abundance: NA
j_gene: TRBJ1-1
d_gene: NA
v_gene: TRBV18
len: 13
CDR3nt: TGTGCCAGCTCAACTCAATCGAACACTGAAGCTTTCTTT
CDR3aa: CASSTQSNTEAFF

abundance: NA
j_gene: TRBJ1-4
d_gene: TRBD1
v_gene: TRBV28
len: 15
CDR3nt: TGTGCCAGCAGTTATGGGACAGGGGCTAATGAAAAACTGTTTTTT
CDR3aa: CASSYGTGANEKLFF

abundance: NA
j_gene: TRBJ2-4
d_gene: TRBD1
v_gene: TRBV27
len: 20
CDR3nt: TGTGCCAGCGCCCCGGCAAAGGGACAGGGGGCTTCGGTAGCCAAAAACATTCAGTACTTC
CDR3aa: CASAPAKGQGASVAKNIQYF

abundance: NA
j_gene: TRBJ1-1
d_gene: NA
v_gene: TRBV11-2
len: 14
CDR3nt: TGTGCCAGCAGCTTAAGCGACGGTAACACTGAAGCTTTCTTT
CDR3aa: CASSLSDGNTEAFF

abundance: NA
j_gene: TRBJ2-7
d_gene: NA
v_gene: TRBV28
len: 13
CDR3nt: TGTGCCAGCAGTTTAACTCCCGCCATTGGGCAGTACTTC
CDR3aa: CASSLTPAIGQYF

abundance: NA
j_gene: TRBJ2-5
d_gene: NA
v_gene: TRBV11-2
len: 16
CDR3nt: TGTGCCAGCAGCTTAGCTGGCGGAGGACTACAAGAGACCCAGTACTTC
CDR3aa: CASSLAGGGLQETQYF

abundance: NA
j_gene: TRBJ2-7
d_gene: NA
v_gene: TRBV5-4
len: 13
CDR3nt: TGTGCCAGCAGCCCGGACAGAGCCTACGAGCAGTACTTC
CDR3aa: CASSPDRAYEQYF